The 28 T cell receptor beta chains below come from one sample, sequenced in a study of response to subunit inactivated influenza vaccine (dated by TCRdb to 2017 to 2018). The library was produced with RT-PCR. Sequencing was performed on an Illumina HiSeq 2500. TCRdb passed the public sequencing reads through fastp at Q25 and MiXCR, retaining productive beta sequences. Each entry merges the rows of one CDR3 protein and shows their most common DNA and genes. Counted in this sample were approximately 500,000 distinct CDR3 sequences; 10% to 15% of them appeared once. The leading ten clones occupy about an eighth of the sample. The intended sense of this specimen's time point label: approximately 45 days after influenza vaccine administration. The sequenced sample was PBMCs from blood, obtained 45 days after vaccination. The receptor source for this set is a man aged 50 to 59 who received an inactivated influenza vaccine. Donor details come from another sample of the same person, matched by shared clones.

V gene TRBV6-1 combines with J gene TRBJ1-1; 8 bases align to TRBD1. CDR1 MNHNS and CDR2 SASEGT come from the germline V gene. The CDR3 length is 13 residues. V lost 6 bases to trimming and J lost 6 bases; unmatched junction nucleotides: 6. CDR3 DNA: TGTGCCAGCAGGATGACAGGGGCCCCTGAAGCTTTCTTT. Encoded protein: CASRMTGAPEAFF.

This clonotype has a count of ten or more. The chain is built from TRBV7-2 and TRBJ1-5; D call uncertain. The germline V gene encodes CDR1 SGHTA and CDR2 FQGNSA. There are 13 residues in the CDR3. Trimming pared 1 base from V and 6 bases from J, leaving 7 bases between. The CDR3 DNA is TGTGCCAGCAGCTTAGAACGAGGTCAGCCCCAGCATTTT. It codes for CASSLERGQPQHF.

This clonotype was counted between two and nine times. V gene TRBV20-1 combines with J gene TRBJ2-1, with TRBD2 identical over 7 bases. CDR1 and CDR2 (germline): DFQATT, SNEGSKA (reference sequence). The V gene end was trimmed by 1 base and the J gene end by 2 bases; junction bases not matched to a gene: 11. The CDR3 totals 17 residues. The CDR3 nucleotides read TGCAGTGCTAGAGTGGGACCACTGGCGGGGGCCTACAATGAGCAGTTCTTC. Residues: CSARVGPLAGAYNEQFF.

This chain links TRBV20-1 with TRBJ2-3; 7 positions agree with TRBD2. CDR1 is DFQATT, CDR2 SNEGSKA, per germline (reference sequence). V lost 3 bases and J lost 3; bases outside the gene matches: 9. The CDR3 is 15 residues long. The CDR3, as DNA: TGCAGTGCTAGTTTTGCGGGAGTGGGGACAGATACGCAGTATTTT. It encodes CSASFAGVGTDTQYF.

There are many counts of this clonotype. The chain employs TRBV28 and TRBJ2-5; 10 bases agree with TRBD1. Trimming removed 5 bases from V and 3 bases from J; junction bases left unmatched: 6. CDR3 length: 15 amino acids. The germline CDR1 and CDR2 sequences are MDHEN and SYDVKM. CDR3 loop: CASSLHGQGEETQYF. CDR3 in DNA: TGTGCCAGCAGTCTCCACGGACAGGGGGAAGAGACCCAGTACTTC.

This clonotype was seen more than once but under ten times. V and J are TRBV28 and TRBJ1-6; 7 bases are a match to TRBD1. Germline V gene lookup returns CDR1 MDHEN and CDR2 SYDVKM. With 1 base clipped from V and 7 bases from J, the junction kept 1 base outside the gene matches. CDR3 size: 14 residues. As DNA, the CDR3 is TGTGCCAGCAGTTTATACAGGGGAAATTCACCCCTCCACTTT. Its protein is CASSLYRGNSPLHF.

This chain links TRBV27 with TRBJ2-3, with D tentatively TRBD2 (5 bases). V was cut by 5 bases and J by 0 bases, with 12 bases left in between. This CDR3 has 15 amino acids. The germline V gene encodes CDR1 MNHEY and CDR2 SMNVEV (reference sequence). CDR3 in DNA: TGTGCCAGCAGTCGTTCTAGCCCTAGCACAGATACGCAGTATTTT. Protein product: CASSRSSPSTDTQYF.

This clonotype has more than one count but fewer than ten. The chain is built from TRBV11-2 and TRBJ2-7, with TRBD1 matching 8 bases. V lost 5 bases and J lost 0; bases outside the gene matches: 6. Germline-derived CDR1 and CDR2 are SGHAT and FQNNGV. This CDR3 contains 15 residues. The CDR3 here is CASSEQGVISYEQYF. The CDR3 bases are TGTGCCAGCAGCGAACAGGGGGTTATCTCCTACGAGCAGTACTTC.

The chain couples TRBV30 to TRBJ1-5; no firm D call. In germline, CDR1 is GTSNPN, CDR2 SVGIG (reference sequence). V was pared by 1 base and J by 4 bases, with 5 bases between. This CDR3 has 12 amino acids. The CDR3 DNA is TGTGCCTGGAGTGGAGGGAATCAGCCCCAGCATTTT. This codes for CAWSGGNQPQHF. The whole variable domain, filled in from reference TRBV30 and TRBJ1-5, reads SQTIHQWPATLVQPVGSPLSLECTVEGTSNPNLYWYRQAAGRGLQLLFYSVGIGQISSEVPQNLSASRPQDRQFILSSKKLLLSDSGFYLCAWSGGNQPQHFGDGTRLSIL.

Many counts were recorded for this clonotype. CDR3 sequence (DNA): TGTGCCAGCAAAGCGGGAAGGTCTTACGGGGAGCTGTTTTTT. Protein: CASKAGRSYGELFF. The V call is TRBV6-1, the J call TRBJ2-2; TRBD2 matches at 7 bases. J was trimmed by 7 bases and V by 7 bases; bases with no gene match: 9. Per germline, CDR1 MNHNS and CDR2 SASEGT. The CDR3 is 14 residues long.

This chain connects TRBV7-6 to TRBJ2-1, with 13 bases that match TRBD2. Germline CDR1 reads SGHVS; CDR2 reads FNYEAQ. Germline trimming cut 5 bases from V and 12 bases from J; bases unmatched to any gene: 10. The CDR3 loop spans 15 amino acids. The CDR3 reads CASSTLLAGGLGQFF. CDR3 coding DNA: TGTGCCAGCAGCACGCTACTAGCGGGGGGGCTGGGGCAGTTCTTC.

The chain employs TRBV7-2 and TRBJ2-1, with D perhaps TRBD1 (5 bases). CDR3 length: 13 amino acids. Trimming removed 4 bases at V and 13 bases at J, with 17 bases between. Looked up from germline, CDR1 is SGHTA and CDR2 is FQGNSA. CDR3 sequence (DNA): TGTGCCAGCAGCTCCCAAGGACAAGCCTCCCAGTTCTTC. Amino acid sequence: CASSSQGQASQFF.

This clonotype came up many times. The J gene is TRBJ2-3, the V gene TRBV12-3 or TRBV12-4; no definite D call. V was trimmed by 1 base and J by 0 bases, leaving 8 bases between them. The CDR3 contains 15 residues. DNA of the CDR3: TGTGCCAGCAGTTTAGATGCGGTTAGCACAGATACGCAGTATTTT. It encodes CASSLDAVSTDTQYF.

The chain joins TRBV2 to TRBJ2-7; the D gene is possibly TRBD1 (5 bases). V lost 5 bases and J lost 2, with 25 bases in between. This CDR3 is 18 amino acids long. The germline gives CDR1 SNHLY, CDR2 FYNNEI. CDR3 DNA: TGTGCCAGCAGTTTATTCTGGGGCGAAAAAACTAATCCCTACGAGCAGTACTTC. It is translated as CASSLFWGEKTNPYEQYF. The full variable domain, completed using reference TRBV2 and TRBJ2-7, is EPEVTQTPSHQVTQMGQEVILRCVPISNHLYFYWYRQILGQKVEFLVSFYNNEISEKSEIFDDQFSVERPDGSNFTLKIRSTKLEDSAMYFCASSLFWGEKTNPYEQYFGPGTRLTVT.

This clonotype was seen only a few times. The V call is TRBV7-9, the J call TRBJ1-1; 8 bases fit TRBD1. CDR1 and CDR2 from the germline V gene are SEHNR and FQNEAQ (reference sequence). After removal of 3 bases from V and 10 bases from J, the junction contained 1 base not matched to a gene. The CDR3 length is 11 residues. CDR3 nucleotides: TGTGCCAGCAGCTTCGGACAGGGAGCTTTCTTT. This codes for CASSFGQGAFF.

The V call is TRBV15, the J call TRBJ2-2; no reliable D call. From germline, CDR1 is LNHNV and CDR2 YYDKDF (reference sequence). V lost 1 base and J lost 2, with 5 bases in between. CDR3 length equals 14 residues. CDR3 sequence (DNA): TGTGCCACCAGCAGAGGAGGAAACACCGGGGAGCTGTTTTTT. The encoded protein is CATSRGGNTGELFF.

In its sample, this clonotype was seen a few times. The rearrangement links TRBV20-1 to TRBJ2-3; TRBD2 matches at 11 bases. In germline, CDR1 is DFQATT, CDR2 SNEGSKA (reference sequence). The J segment lost 4 bases and the V segment lost 4 bases, leaving 7 bases of the junction unmatched. This CDR3 spans 15 amino acids. The CDR3 nucleotides read TGCAGTGCTACCCCTAGCGGGAGGATCGCAGATACGCAGTATTTT. Translation: CSATPSGRIADTQYF.

This clonotype was seen a few times. The chain carries TRBV12-3 or TRBV12-4 and TRBJ2-1; D gene unclear. The CDR3 spans 16 residues. Deletions cut 0 bases from V and 2 bases from J, with 11 bases between. Here the CDR3 reads CASSLARTPPYNEQFF. In DNA form, the CDR3 reads TGTGCCAGCAGTTTAGCTCGAACTCCTCCCTACAATGAGCAGTTCTTC.

This clonotype has ten or more counts. This chain connects TRBV4-1 to TRBJ1-6; 11 bases are a match to TRBD1. J gave up 1 base and V 2 bases, and 7 bases lay outside the gene matches. CDR1 MGHRA and CDR2 YSYEKL come from the germline V gene. This CDR3 is built from 19 residues. This CDR3 reads CASSQRTGGGGSYNSPLHF. Written as DNA, the CDR3 is TGCGCCAGCAGCCAAAGGACAGGGGGCGGCGGGTCCTATAATTCACCCCTCCACTTT.

In this sample, this clonotype turned up a few times. The chain combines TRBV10-3 with TRBJ2-2; D gene unclear. Trimming pared 10 bases from V and 3 bases from J, leaving 9 bases between. This CDR3 contains 12 residues. From germline, CDR1 is ENHRY and CDR2 SYGVKD. CDR3 nucleotide sequence: TGTGCCACCGCTTTTGACACCGGGGAGCTGTTTTTT. Its protein is CATAFDTGELFF.

J is TRBJ1-1 and V is TRBV28; 8 bases are shared with TRBD1. The CDR3 loop spans 15 amino acids. The J segment lost 7 bases and the V segment lost 5 bases, leaving 12 bases of the junction unmatched. Germline lookup yields CDR1 MDHEN and CDR2 SYDVKM. In DNA, the CDR3 is TGTGCCAGCAGTCCGTATCGACAGGGGCGAGATGAAGCTTTCTTT. Translating gives CASSPYRQGRDEAFF.

This clonotype has a count of ten or more. This chain links TRBV7-2 with TRBJ2-1; 10 bases fit TRBD1. The CDR3 consists of 15 residues. Trimming removed 5 bases from V and 7 bases from J; junction bases left unmatched: 8. CDR1 SGHTA and CDR2 FQGNSA come from the germline V gene. CDR3 in DNA: TGTGCCAGCAGCCAAGGACAGGGGGTTTCAAATGAGCAGTTCTTC. Its translation is CASSQGQGVSNEQFF.

In this sample, this clonotype turned up a few times. The chain carries TRBV7-2 and TRBJ2-4, with a possible D match to TRBD2 (6 bases). With 7 bases removed from V and 2 bases from J, the gap between germline ends came to 9 bases. Germline V gene data show CDR1 as SGHTA and CDR2 as FQGNSA. The CDR3 extends over 13 amino acids. The CDR3 sequence: CASTRETKNIQYF. The CDR3, as DNA: TGTGCCAGCACCCGGGAGACCAAAAACATTCAGTACTTC.

The table lists this clonotype with a few counts. This chain links TRBV7-9 with TRBJ2-7; no definite D call. The CDR3 has 14 residues. Trimming left V 5 bases short and J 1 base short, with 12 bases between. Germline V gene sequence: CDR1 SEHNR, CDR2 FQNEAQ (reference sequence). CDR3 sequence reads: CASSGVGFSYEQYF. The CDR3 DNA sequence: TGTGCCAGCAGCGGGGTAGGGTTTTCCTACGAGCAGTACTTC.

The chain couples TRBV5-6 to TRBJ2-7; 10 nucleotides match TRBD1. The J segment lost 4 bases and the V segment lost 5 bases, leaving 6 bases of the junction unmatched. This CDR3 has 14 residues. The V gene's germline CDR1 is SGHDT and CDR2 YYEEEE. The CDR3 reads CASRLTGGQYEQYF. CDR3 coding DNA: TGTGCCAGCAGACTGACAGGGGGCCAGTACGAGCAGTACTTC.

The chain is built from TRBV11-1 and TRBJ2-3, with D perhaps matching TRBD2 (9 bases). In germline, CDR1 is SGHAT, CDR2 FQDESV (reference sequence). This CDR3 has 19 amino acids. Trimming pared 5 bases from V and 4 bases from J, leaving 28 bases between. CDR3: CASSPRGLAGTQRADTQYF. In nucleotides, the CDR3 is TGTGCCAGCAGCCCCAGGGGGCTAGCGGGGACCCAAAGGGCAGATACGCAGTATTTT.

The V gene is TRBV7-9, the J gene TRBJ2-1; weak D call: TRBD2 (7 bases). Germline values: CDR1 SEHNR, CDR2 FQNEAQ (reference sequence). There are 17 residues in the CDR3. V lost 4 bases and J 9 bases, leaving 25 bases between the germline ends. The CDR3 nucleotides read TGTGCCAGCAGCTCTTCTGGGGGGGGCAGGGACCGGTCTGAGCAGTTCTTC. Translated, it gives CASSSSGGGRDRSEQFF.

This chain links TRBV7-2 with TRBJ2-7, with TRBD2 matching over 11 bases. The V gene end was trimmed by 5 bases and the J gene end by 4 bases; junction bases not matched to a gene: 7. This CDR3 is 15 amino acids long. The germline gives CDR1 SGHTA, CDR2 FQGNSA. CDR3 loop: CASSPQTSGTYEQYF. DNA of the CDR3: TGTGCCAGCAGCCCCCAGACTAGCGGGACTTACGAGCAGTACTTC.